This T cell receptor beta chain was observed in a study of blood T cell repertoires in COVID-19. Study at large: COVID-19 samples from acute and convalescent phases originated in the United States, Italy and Spain. The analysed material was cDNA or gDNA that came from T cells, B-cell-depleted T cells, or PBMCs.

Under the authors' procedure: Reference gene primer amplification gave estimated nucleated cell counts. The data were produced by immunoSEQ multiplex PCR, yet TCRdb's version contains in-frame clones alone and is incomplete. The DNA gave D and trimming, while V, J and clone size come from that table. The table has about 58,000 clones, around 86% seen once. The CDR3 has 16 residues. The J gene is TRBJ2-2, the V gene TRBV21-1; the table calls TRBD1, which could not be checked here. TRBV21-1 is an annotated pseudogene. The TCR originated in a human donor with active COVID-19. The donor label of this sample is uncertain. Sample: peripheral blood. CDR3 in amino acids: CASSKRGTSNTGELFF. As DNA, the CDR3 is TGTGCCAGCAGCAAAAGGGGGACCTCGAACACCGGGGAGCTGTTTTTT.